A selection of T cell receptor beta chains follows, all from one sample in a study of CD8+CD57+ T cells in acquired aplastic anemia. TCRdb called the reads again in MiXCR, with one record for every CDR3 protein. Among 75,000 to 100,000 distinct CDR3 sequences listed, about 67% were seen once. Material: sorted CD4+, CD8+, or CD8+CD57+ T cells (not recorded which) from PBMCs. The origin of the receptors is a human donor with aplastic anemia. The CDR3 runs from the conserved cysteine through the conserved F or W. D genes are given only for firm matches. The listing skips clone size in some rows; elsewhere it reads once, few, many or a size class.

CDR3nt: TGTGCCAGTAGTATTTTCCCCGAATACACTGAAGCTTTCTTT
CDR3aa: CASSIFPEYTEAFF
d_gene: -
abundance: many
j_gene: TRBJ1-1
v_gene: TRBV19

CDR3nt: TGTGCCAGCAGCCAAGACAGTCCCCAAGAGACCCAGTACTTC
CDR3aa: CASSQDSPQETQYF
d_gene: -
abundance: once
j_gene: TRBJ2-5
v_gene: TRBV14

CDR3nt: TGTGCCACCAGCACCAGAGGGACAGGGCGGCAAGCTTTCTTT
CDR3aa: CATSTRGTGRQAFF
d_gene: TRBD1
abundance: -
j_gene: TRBJ1-1
v_gene: TRBV15

CDR3nt: TGTGCCAGCAGCACCAGACAGCAAGAGACCCAGTACTTC
CDR3aa: CASSTRQQETQYF
d_gene: -
abundance: -
j_gene: TRBJ2-5
v_gene: TRBV7-6

CDR3nt: TGTGCCAGCAGCTTGACAGGAGACTACGAGCAGTACTTC
CDR3aa: CASSLTGDYEQYF
d_gene: -
abundance: -
j_gene: TRBJ2-7
v_gene: TRBV7-9

CDR3nt: TGTGCCAGCAGTTACTCGTTGGAGTCGAGACCAAATTCACCCCTCCACTTT
CDR3aa: CASSYSLESRPNSPLHF
d_gene: -
abundance: -
j_gene: TRBJ1-6
v_gene: TRBV6-5

CDR3nt: TGCAGTGCTAAGACACAGGGCCTTAACTATGGCTACACCTTC
CDR3aa: CSAKTQGLNYGYTF
d_gene: -
abundance: -
j_gene: TRBJ1-2
v_gene: TRBV20-1

CDR3nt: TGCGCCAGCAGCCAAGTTTGGGAAAGCTCCTACGAGCAGTACTTC
CDR3aa: CASSQVWESSYEQYF
d_gene: -
abundance: -
j_gene: TRBJ2-7
v_gene: TRBV10-2

CDR3nt: TGTGCCAGCAGCTTAGAGGGGTCCCCACGTCGGCAGTACTTC
CDR3aa: CASSLEGSPRRQYF
d_gene: -
abundance: once
j_gene: TRBJ2-7
v_gene: TRBV11-2

CDR3nt: TGTGCCACATCAGAAATCCTCATCTCCTACAATGAGCAGTTCTTC
CDR3aa: CATSEILISYNEQFF
d_gene: -
abundance: -
j_gene: TRBJ2-1
v_gene: TRBV10-1

CDR3nt: TGTGCCAGCAGCTTGGGGGGGAATCCTGGAAACACCATATATTTT
CDR3aa: CASSLGGNPGNTIYF
d_gene: -
abundance: -
j_gene: TRBJ1-3
v_gene: TRBV5-6

CDR3nt: TGCAGTGCTAGAGATCCACAGGAAGAGACCCAGTACTTC
CDR3aa: CSARDPQEETQYF
d_gene: -
abundance: -
j_gene: TRBJ2-5
v_gene: TRBV20-1

CDR3nt: TGTGCCAGCAGCTTAGATCGTCCGGGGCACAATGAGCAGTTCTTC
CDR3aa: CASSLDRPGHNEQFF
d_gene: -
abundance: once
j_gene: TRBJ2-1
v_gene: TRBV11-2

CDR3nt: TGCAGCGTTGTGCGGTACAATGAGCAGTTCTTC
CDR3aa: CSVVRYNEQFF
d_gene: -
abundance: -
j_gene: TRBJ2-1
v_gene: TRBV29-1

CDR3nt: TGCGCCAGCAGCTTTTGGACAGGTGGCGAGACTGAAGCTTTCTTT
CDR3aa: CASSFWTGGETEAFF
d_gene: TRBD1
abundance: -
j_gene: TRBJ1-1
v_gene: TRBV5-1

CDR3nt: TGCAGTGCCTTCGGAGGGACAGGGATTCAATCCTACGAGCAGTACTTC
CDR3aa: CSAFGGTGIQSYEQYF
d_gene: TRBD1
abundance: -
j_gene: TRBJ2-7
v_gene: TRBV20-1

CDR3nt: TGTGCCAGCAGGAAGGACGCCTCGATGAACGCTGAAGCTTTCTTT
CDR3aa: CASRKDASMNAEAFF
d_gene: -
abundance: -
j_gene: TRBJ1-1
v_gene: TRBV2

CDR3nt: TGTGCCAGCAAGCGGGGTAGCGGGCTGATGAAACAGTTCTTC
CDR3aa: CASKRGSGLMKQFF
d_gene: TRBD2
abundance: once
j_gene: TRBJ2-1
v_gene: TRBV6-1

CDR3nt: TGTGCCAGTGCCGGGACAGGGGACTTCTACGAGCAGTACTTC
CDR3aa: CASAGTGDFYEQYF
d_gene: TRBD1
abundance: -
j_gene: TRBJ2-7
v_gene: TRBV25-1

CDR3nt: TGCAGCGTCACCGGTAATGAGCAGTTCTTC
CDR3aa: CSVTGNEQFF
d_gene: -
abundance: few
j_gene: TRBJ2-1
v_gene: TRBV29-1

CDR3nt: TGTGCCACCAGCGGGGGGACGACAGATACGCAGTATTTT
CDR3aa: CATSGGTTDTQYF
d_gene: TRBD2
abundance: once
j_gene: TRBJ2-3
v_gene: TRBV24-1

CDR3nt: TGTGCCAGCAGTAGAGACGAACTAGCGGGAGAACTCCTCCCAAGGGGCCAGTACTTC
CDR3aa: CASSRDELAGELLPRGQYF
d_gene: TRBD2
abundance: many
j_gene: TRBJ2-5
v_gene: TRBV9

CDR3nt: TGTGCCACAGCAGGGGATACTGAAGCTTTCTTT
CDR3aa: CATAGDTEAFF
d_gene: -
abundance: -
j_gene: TRBJ1-1
v_gene: TRBV7-9

CDR3nt: TGTGCCAGCAGTAGGGCCCCTGGGGATACGCAGTATTTT
CDR3aa: CASSRAPGDTQYF
d_gene: -
abundance: -
j_gene: TRBJ2-3
v_gene: TRBV2

CDR3nt: TGTGCCAGCAGCTTAGTTTGGGGGGAGCAGTACTTC
CDR3aa: CASSLVWGEQYF
d_gene: -
abundance: few
j_gene: TRBJ2-7
v_gene: TRBV7-2

CDR3nt: TGCAGTGCTAGAGTGAGTGGGAGGGGAGAGACCCAGTACTTC
CDR3aa: CSARVSGRGETQYF
d_gene: TRBD2
abundance: -
j_gene: TRBJ2-5
v_gene: TRBV20-1